The 8 T cell receptor beta chains below come from one sample, sequenced in a study of blood T cell repertoires in COVID-19. Repertoires were generated with immunoSEQ multiplex PCR, while TCRdb's copy carries only in-frame clones and drops some. The data hold approximately 170,000 clones, with roughly four fifths observed a single time. Sample: peripheral blood. The receptor set was obtained from a woman of 80 years or more with acute or convalescent COVID-19.

The rearrangement links TRBV11-3 to TRBJ1-1, with a weak D call TRBD1 (6 bases). Germline V gene sequence: CDR1 SGHNT, CDR2 YENEEA. The V gene lost 5 bases and the J gene lost 1 base, with 8 bases spanning the gap. The CDR3 is 13 residues long. This CDR3 is CASSPQGNTEAFF. CDR3 sequence (DNA): TGTGCCAGCAGCCCACAGGGGAACACTGAAGCTTTCTTT.

The rearrangement joins TRBV12-3 or TRBV12-4 to TRBJ2-5; D not resolved. V lost 6 bases to trimming and J lost 7 bases, with 15 bases between them. The CDR3 has 13 amino acids. The CDR3 nucleotides are TGTGCCAGCAGCAACTCGAGACTGGGGACCCAGTACTTC. It encodes CASSNSRLGTQYF.

This clone was recorded only once. The J gene is TRBJ2-3, the V gene TRBV5-4, with TRBD1 matching over 11 bases. In germline, CDR1 is SGHNT, CDR2 YYREEE (reference sequence). The J segment lost 4 bases and the V segment lost 3 bases, leaving 7 bases of the junction unmatched. The CDR3 loop spans 16 amino acids. The CDR3 sequence: CASSSGTGGNADTQYF. In DNA form, the CDR3 reads TGTGCCAGCAGCTCGGGGACAGGGGGTAACGCAGATACGCAGTATTTT.

The sample holds a few counts of this clone. The CDR3 nucleotides are TGCGCCAGCAGCGGCGGACAGGGGAAAAATGAAAAACTGTTTTTT. This codes for CASSGGQGKNEKLFF. The chain links TRBV5-1 to TRBJ1-4; TRBD1 matches 9 bases. CDR3 length: 15 amino acids. Germline CDR1 and CDR2: SGHRS and YFSETQ. V trimming: 4 bases; J trimming: 5 bases; junction bases outside the gene matches: 6.

The rearrangement uses TRBV5-5 and TRBJ1-4; 10 bases are shared with TRBD1. This CDR3 is built from 15 residues. V lost 4 bases to trimming and J lost 6 bases; unmatched junction nucleotides: 6. Germline CDR1 SGHKS, CDR2 YYEKEE (reference sequence). Here the CDR3 DNA reads TGTGCCAGCAGCCCCGGGGACAGGGGCTATGAAAAACTGTTTTTT. Amino acids: CASSPGDRGYEKLFF.

The J gene is TRBJ1-5, the V gene TRBV6-2 or TRBV6-3; D is unresolved. Per the germline V gene, CDR1 is MNHEY and CDR2 is SVGEGT. This CDR3 has 15 residues. Deletions cut 6 bases from V and 3 bases from J, with 15 bases between. CDR3 in amino acids: CASSPTSNPNQPQHF. CDR3 coding DNA: TGTGCCAGCAGCCCCACATCAAACCCCAATCAGCCCCAGCATTTT.

V usage is TRBV5-6 and J usage is TRBJ1-1; the D is unclear. Germline CDR1 is SGHDT and CDR2 is YYEEEE. The CDR3 has 13 residues. V lost 4 bases and J 2 bases, leaving 9 bases between the germline ends. CDR3 loop: CASSRGINTEAFF. Here the CDR3 DNA reads TGTGCCAGCAGCCGCGGGATTAACACTGAAGCTTTCTTT.

The chain is built from TRBV30 and TRBJ1-4; TRBD1 is a possible D gene (5 bases). V gave up 4 bases and J gave up 3 bases, with 12 bases separating them. This CDR3 has 14 amino acids. CDR1 GTSNPN and CDR2 SVGIG come from the germline V gene (reference sequence). The CDR3 here is CAWNLGGANEKLFF. DNA of the CDR3: TGTGCCTGGAACCTCGGAGGGGCTAATGAAAAACTGTTTTTT.